This T cell receptor (beta chain) was documented in a study of technical replicates of blood from a few donors (dated by TCRdb to the late 2010s). Note on this clone: What this receptor recognizes is not known. Base-call qualities are not available, and no considerably larger clone is one nucleotide away.

Trimming removed 4 bases from V and 7 bases from J, leaving 9 bases between the germline ends. The CDR3 sequence holds 13 residues, the cysteine and phenylalanine included. Only the CDR3 DNA stays, 39 bases, in frame from base 1. Looking up the germline V gene yields CDR1 SGHRS and CDR2 YFSETQ. Library generation was performed with the immunoSEQ multiplex PCR assay. TCRdb holds this immuneACCESS table with in-frame rearrangements only. Some clones are missing; in checked studies, unresolved V genes explain under half, and the rest has no known cause. The sample records tens of thousands of clones, roughly 98% of which are singletons. The ten largest clones capture roughly 0.17% of the sample.

Sample: T cells isolated from PBMCs. The clonotype comes from a human donor in good health. The rearrangement joined TRBV5-1 to TRBJ1-6, with no reliable assignment of the D segment. CDR3 region: CASSPSPNSPLHF. The DNA is TGCGCCAGCAGCCCGAGTCCCAATTCACCCCTCCACTTT.